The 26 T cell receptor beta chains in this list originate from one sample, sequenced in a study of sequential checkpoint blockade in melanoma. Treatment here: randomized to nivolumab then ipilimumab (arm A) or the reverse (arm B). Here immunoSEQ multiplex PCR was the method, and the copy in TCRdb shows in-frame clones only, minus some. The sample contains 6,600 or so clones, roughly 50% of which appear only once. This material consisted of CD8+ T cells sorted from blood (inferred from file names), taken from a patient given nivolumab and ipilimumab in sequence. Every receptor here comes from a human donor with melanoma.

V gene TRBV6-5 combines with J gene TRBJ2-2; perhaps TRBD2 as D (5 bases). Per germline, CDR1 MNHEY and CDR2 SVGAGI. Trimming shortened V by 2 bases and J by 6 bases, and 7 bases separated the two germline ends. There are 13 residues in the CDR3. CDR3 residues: CASSYVGAGELFF. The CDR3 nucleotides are TGTGCCAGCAGTTACGTGGGAGCCGGGGAGCTGTTTTTT.

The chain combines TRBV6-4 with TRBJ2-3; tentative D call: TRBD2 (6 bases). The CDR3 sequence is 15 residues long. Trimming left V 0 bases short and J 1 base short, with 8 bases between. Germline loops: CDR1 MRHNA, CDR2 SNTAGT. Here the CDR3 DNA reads TGTGCCAGCAGTGACTCTCCTAGCGGCACAGATACGCAGTATTTT. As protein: CASSDSPSGTDTQYF.

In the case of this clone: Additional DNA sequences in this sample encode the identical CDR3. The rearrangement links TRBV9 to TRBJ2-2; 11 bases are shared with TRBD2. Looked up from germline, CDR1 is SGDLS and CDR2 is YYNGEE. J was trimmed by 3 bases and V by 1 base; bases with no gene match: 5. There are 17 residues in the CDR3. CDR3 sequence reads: CASSVLAGGRYTGELFF. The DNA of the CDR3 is TGTGCCAGCAGCGTACTAGCGGGGGGTCGGTACACCGGGGAGCTGTTTTTT. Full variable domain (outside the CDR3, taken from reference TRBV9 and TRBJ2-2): DSGVTQTPKHLITATGQRVTLRCSPRSGDLSVYWYQQSLDQGLQFLIQYYNGEERAKGNILERFSAQQFPDLHSELNLSSLELGDSALYFCASSVLAGGRYTGELFFGEGSRLTVL.

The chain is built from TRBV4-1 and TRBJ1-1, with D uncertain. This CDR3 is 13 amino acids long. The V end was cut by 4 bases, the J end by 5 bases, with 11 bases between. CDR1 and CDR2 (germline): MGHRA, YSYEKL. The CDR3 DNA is TGCGCCAGCAGCCCGACCCCGGGAACTGAAGCTTTCTTT. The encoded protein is CASSPTPGTEAFF.

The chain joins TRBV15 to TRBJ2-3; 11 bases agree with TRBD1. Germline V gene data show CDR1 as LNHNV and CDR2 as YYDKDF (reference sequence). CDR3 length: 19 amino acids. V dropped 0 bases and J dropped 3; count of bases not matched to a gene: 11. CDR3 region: CATSRDPWTGTGGTDTQYF. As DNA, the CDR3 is TGTGCCACCAGCAGAGACCCCTGGACCGGGACAGGGGGAACAGATACGCAGTATTTT.

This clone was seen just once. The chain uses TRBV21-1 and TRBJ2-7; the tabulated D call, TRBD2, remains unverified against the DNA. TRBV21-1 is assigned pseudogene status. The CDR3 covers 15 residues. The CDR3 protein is CASSPAGGFSYEQYF. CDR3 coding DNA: TGTGCCAGCAGCCCCGCCGGGGGTTTCTCCTACGAGCAGTACTTC.

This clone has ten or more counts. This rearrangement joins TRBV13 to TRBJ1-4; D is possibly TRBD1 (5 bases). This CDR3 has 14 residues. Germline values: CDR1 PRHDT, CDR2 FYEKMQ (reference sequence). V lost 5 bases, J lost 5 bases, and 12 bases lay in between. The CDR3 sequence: CASSAGFLNEKLFF. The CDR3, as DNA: TGTGCCAGCAGCGCAGGGTTTCTGAATGAAAAACTGTTTTTT. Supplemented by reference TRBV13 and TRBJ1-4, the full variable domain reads AAGVIQSPRHLIKEKRETATLKCYPIPRHDTVYWYQQGPGQDPQFLISFYEKMQSDKGSIPDRFSAQQFSDYHSELNMSSLELGDSALYFCASSAGFLNEKLFFGSGTQLSVL.

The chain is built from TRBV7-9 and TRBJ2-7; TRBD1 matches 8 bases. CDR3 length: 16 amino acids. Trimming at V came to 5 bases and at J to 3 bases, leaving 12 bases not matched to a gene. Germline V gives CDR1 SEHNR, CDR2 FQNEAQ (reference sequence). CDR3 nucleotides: TGTGCCAGCAGCCTAGGGGACAGGACCTTCCGCTACGAGCAGTACTTC. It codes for CASSLGDRTFRYEQYF.

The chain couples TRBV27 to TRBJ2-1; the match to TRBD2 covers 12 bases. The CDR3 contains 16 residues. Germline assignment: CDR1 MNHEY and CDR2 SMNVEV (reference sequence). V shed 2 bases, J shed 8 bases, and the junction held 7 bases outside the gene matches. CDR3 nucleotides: TGTGCCAGCAGTTTAGAGAGACTAGCGGGAGTAGATGAGCAGTTCTTC. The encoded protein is CASSLERLAGVDEQFF.

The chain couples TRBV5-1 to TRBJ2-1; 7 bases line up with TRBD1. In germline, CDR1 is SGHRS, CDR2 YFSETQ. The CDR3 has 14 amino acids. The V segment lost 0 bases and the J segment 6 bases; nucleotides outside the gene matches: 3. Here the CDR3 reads CASSLEGQVNEQFF. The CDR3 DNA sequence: TGCGCCAGCAGCTTGGAAGGACAGGTCAATGAGCAGTTCTTC.

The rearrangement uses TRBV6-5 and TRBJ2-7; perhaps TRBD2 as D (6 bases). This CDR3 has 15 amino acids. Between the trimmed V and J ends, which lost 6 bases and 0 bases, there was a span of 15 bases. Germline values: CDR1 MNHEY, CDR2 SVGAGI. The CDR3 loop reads CASRLGTRSSYEQYF. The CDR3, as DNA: TGTGCCAGCAGATTAGGGACTCGCTCCTCCTACGAGCAGTACTTC.

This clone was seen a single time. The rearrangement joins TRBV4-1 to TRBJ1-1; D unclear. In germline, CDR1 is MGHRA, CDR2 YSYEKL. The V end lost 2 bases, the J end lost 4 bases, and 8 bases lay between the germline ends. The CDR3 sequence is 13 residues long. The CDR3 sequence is CASSQSWATEAFF. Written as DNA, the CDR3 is TGCGCCAGCAGCCAATCTTGGGCCACTGAAGCTTTCTTT.

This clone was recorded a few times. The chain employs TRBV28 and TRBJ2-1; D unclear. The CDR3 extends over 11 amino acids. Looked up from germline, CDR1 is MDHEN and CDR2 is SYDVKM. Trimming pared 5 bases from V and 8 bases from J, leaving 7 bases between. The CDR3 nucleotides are TGTGCCAGCAGTATGCTAGATGAGCAGTTCTTC. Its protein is CASSMLDEQFF.

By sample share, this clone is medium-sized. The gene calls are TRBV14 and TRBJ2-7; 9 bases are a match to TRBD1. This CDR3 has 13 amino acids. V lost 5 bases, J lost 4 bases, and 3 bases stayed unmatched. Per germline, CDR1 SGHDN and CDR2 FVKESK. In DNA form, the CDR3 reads TGTGCCAGCAGCTTCGGGACAGGGTACGAGCAGTACTTC. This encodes CASSFGTGYEQYF.

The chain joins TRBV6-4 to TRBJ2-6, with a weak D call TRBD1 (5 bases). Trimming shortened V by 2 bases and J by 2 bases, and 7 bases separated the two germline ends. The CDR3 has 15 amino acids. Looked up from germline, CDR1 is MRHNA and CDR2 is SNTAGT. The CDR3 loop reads CASSDRGAGANVLTF. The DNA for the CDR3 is TGTGCCAGCAGTGACAGGGGCGCTGGGGCCAACGTCCTGACTTTC.

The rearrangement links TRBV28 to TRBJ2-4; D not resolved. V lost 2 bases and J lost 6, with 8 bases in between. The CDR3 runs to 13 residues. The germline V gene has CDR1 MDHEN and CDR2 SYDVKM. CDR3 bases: TGTGCCAGCAGTTTAAATCCATCAAACATTCAGTACTTC. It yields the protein CASSLNPSNIQYF.

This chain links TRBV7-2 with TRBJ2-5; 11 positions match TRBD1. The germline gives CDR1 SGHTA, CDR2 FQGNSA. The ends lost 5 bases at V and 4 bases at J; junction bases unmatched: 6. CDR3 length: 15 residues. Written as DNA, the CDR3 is TGTGCCAGCAGCCCTACGGACAGGGGGCGAGAGACCCAGTACTTC. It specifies CASSPTDRGRETQYF.

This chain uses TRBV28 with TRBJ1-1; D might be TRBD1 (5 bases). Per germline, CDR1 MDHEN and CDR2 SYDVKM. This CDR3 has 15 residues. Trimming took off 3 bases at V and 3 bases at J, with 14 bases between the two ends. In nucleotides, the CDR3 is TGTGCCAGCAGTTTGATGTGGGGGGGGGACACTGAAGCTTTCTTT. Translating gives CASSLMWGGDTEAFF.

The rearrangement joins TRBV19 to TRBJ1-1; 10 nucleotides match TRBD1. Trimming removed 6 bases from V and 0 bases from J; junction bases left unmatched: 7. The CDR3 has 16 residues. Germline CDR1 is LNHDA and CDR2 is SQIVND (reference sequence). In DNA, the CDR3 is TGTGCCAGTAGGGGACAGGGGCGTGCCTTGAACACTGAAGCTTTCTTT. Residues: CASRGQGRALNTEAFF.

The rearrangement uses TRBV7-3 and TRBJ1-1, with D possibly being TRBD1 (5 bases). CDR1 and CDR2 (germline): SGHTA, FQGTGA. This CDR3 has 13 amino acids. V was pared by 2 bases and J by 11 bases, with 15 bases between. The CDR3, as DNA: TGTGCCAGCAGCTTAGGGGGGGTAGGGGATGCTTTCTTT. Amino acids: CASSLGGVGDAFF.

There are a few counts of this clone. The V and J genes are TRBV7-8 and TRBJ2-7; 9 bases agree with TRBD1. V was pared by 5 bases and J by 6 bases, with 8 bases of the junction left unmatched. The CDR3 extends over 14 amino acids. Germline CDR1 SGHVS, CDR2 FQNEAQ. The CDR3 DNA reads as TGTGCCAGCAGCAGGGGACAGGGAAGGGGCGAGCAGTACTTC. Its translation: CASSRGQGRGEQYF.

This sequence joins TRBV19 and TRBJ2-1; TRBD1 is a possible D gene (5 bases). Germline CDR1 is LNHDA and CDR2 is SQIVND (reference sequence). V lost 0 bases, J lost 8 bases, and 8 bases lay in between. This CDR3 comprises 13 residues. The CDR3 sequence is CASSIDPRDEQFF. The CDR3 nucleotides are TGTGCCAGTAGTATAGATCCCAGGGATGAGCAGTTCTTC.

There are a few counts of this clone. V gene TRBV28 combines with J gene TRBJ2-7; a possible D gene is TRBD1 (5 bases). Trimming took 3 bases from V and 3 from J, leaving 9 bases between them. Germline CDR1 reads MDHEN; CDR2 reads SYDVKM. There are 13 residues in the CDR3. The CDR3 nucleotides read TGTGCCAGCAGTTTGGTTAGGGGCTACGAGCAGTACTTC. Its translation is CASSLVRGYEQYF.

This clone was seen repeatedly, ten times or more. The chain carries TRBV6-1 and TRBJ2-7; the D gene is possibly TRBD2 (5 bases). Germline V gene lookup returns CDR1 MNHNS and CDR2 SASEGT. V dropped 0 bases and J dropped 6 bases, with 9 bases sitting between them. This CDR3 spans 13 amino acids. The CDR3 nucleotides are TGTGCCAGCAGTGAAGCCGGGGTACTCGAGCAGTACTTC. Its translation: CASSEAGVLEQYF.

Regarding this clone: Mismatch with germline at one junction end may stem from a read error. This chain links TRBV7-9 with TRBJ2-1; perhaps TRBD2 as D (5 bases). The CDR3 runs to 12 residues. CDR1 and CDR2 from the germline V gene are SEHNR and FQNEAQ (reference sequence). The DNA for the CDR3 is TGTGCCAGCAGCCCAGACTACGATGAGCAGTTCTTC. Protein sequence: CASSPDYDEQFF.

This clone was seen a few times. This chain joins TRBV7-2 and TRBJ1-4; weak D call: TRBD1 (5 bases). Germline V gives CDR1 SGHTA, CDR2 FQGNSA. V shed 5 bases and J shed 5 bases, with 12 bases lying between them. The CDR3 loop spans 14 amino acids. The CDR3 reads CASSAGFLNEKLFF. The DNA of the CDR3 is TGTGCCAGCAGCGCAGGGTTTCTGAATGAAAAACTGTTTTTT.